A selection of T cell receptor beta chains follows, all from one sample in a study of OX40 agonist ivuxolimab in advanced cancers. This table comes from immunoSEQ multiplex PCR, and its TCRdb copy is limited to in-frame clones, with some not included. This sample yields about 69,000 clones, of which roughly 87% are seen a single time; approximately 2.6% belongs to the top ten. Sequences were derived from CD4+ or CD8+ T cells sorted from blood, sampled in a trial of the OX40 agonist ivuxolimab. The origin of the receptors is an adult with an advanced solid tumor such as melanoma, head and neck, liver or kidney cancer. Each CDR3 is given with its conserved first and last residue. Each record gives: J gene, D gene, clone size, V gene, CDR3 DNA, CDR3 protein. A D gene is named only where the DNA matches it firmly. Clone size is stated in some rows and not others, as once, few, many or a class when expanded.

J: TRBJ1-5; D: .; size: .; V: TRBV21-1; DNA: TGTGCCAGCAGCAAACCTCGAAAGCCCCAGCATTTT; CDR3: CASSKPRKPQHF
J: TRBJ1-5; D: .; size: .; V: TRBV6-1; DNA: TGTGCCAGCAGTGGCTCAGCCAATCAGCCCCAGCATTTT; CDR3: CASSGSANQPQHF
J: TRBJ2-1; D: TRBD2; size: .; V: TRBV2; DNA: TGTGCCAGCAGTAGGACTAGCGGAAACAATGAGCAGTTCTTC; CDR3: CASSRTSGNNEQFF
J: TRBJ1-2; D: .; size: .; V: TRBV18; DNA: TGTGCCAGCTCACCAGGGTCCAACCGCCTATATGGCTACACCTTC; CDR3: CASSPGSNRLYGYTF
J: TRBJ1-6; D: .; size: .; V: TRBV28; DNA: TGTGCCAGCAGTTCGAACCAACTGATTCCCACGCTCCACTTT; CDR3: CASSSNQLIPTLHF
J: TRBJ1-4; D: .; size: .; V: TRBV18; DNA: TGTGCCAGCTCACCAGGTCGAGGGACAAGAAATGAAAAACTGTTTTTT; CDR3: CASSPGRGTRNEKLFF
J: TRBJ2-7; D: .; size: once; V: TRBV19; DNA: TGTGCCAGTAGTATTGGCACGTCCTACGAGCAGTACTTC; CDR3: CASSIGTSYEQYF
J: TRBJ1-3; D: .; size: .; V: TRBV25-1; DNA: TGTGCCAGCAGTCTACAGGTTGGAAACACCATATATTTT; CDR3: CASSLQVGNTIYF
J: TRBJ2-3; D: .; size: .; V: TRBV5-1; DNA: TGCGCCAGCAGCTTGGGAGTCACCCGAGGAGATACGCAGTATTTT; CDR3: CASSLGVTRGDTQYF
J: TRBJ1-1; D: .; size: once; V: TRBV2; DNA: TGTGCCAGCAGTGGGTCTACAGGGAACACTGAAGCTTTCTTT; CDR3: CASSGSTGNTEAFF
J: TRBJ1-5; D: .; size: .; V: TRBV4-3; DNA: TGCGCCAGCAGCCAACGGGGGGCTAGCAATCAGCCCCAGCATTTT; CDR3: CASSQRGASNQPQHF
J: TRBJ2-7; D: .; size: .; V: TRBV5-1; DNA: TGCGCCAGCAGCTTGGTCCAGGGTTCCTACGAGCAGTACTTC; CDR3: CASSLVQGSYEQYF
J: TRBJ2-2; D: .; size: .; V: TRBV6-1; DNA: TGTGCCAGCAGTACCTGGCAGGGGGAGCTGTTTTTT; CDR3: CASSTWQGELFF
J: TRBJ2-1; D: TRBD2; size: .; V: TRBV4-2; DNA: TGTGCCAGCAGCCCCCCGGCGGGGGTAGCGGTCTATGAGCAGTTCTTC; CDR3: CASSPPAGVAVYEQFF
J: TRBJ1-4; D: .; size: .; V: TRBV28; DNA: TGTGCCAGCAGTCCCCGCTCGGGCAGGGTGGATAATGAAAAACTGTTTTTT; CDR3: CASSPRSGRVDNEKLFF
J: TRBJ2-7; D: TRBD1; size: .; V: TRBV5-1; DNA: TGCGCCAGCAGCCCGACCGGACAGGGGGCCCACGAGCAGTACTTC; CDR3: CASSPTGQGAHEQYF
J: TRBJ1-6; D: .; size: .; V: TRBV2; DNA: TGTGCCAGCAGTGACTTTGAGGGTTCACCCCTCCACTTT; CDR3: CASSDFEGSPLHF
J: TRBJ2-3; D: .; size: .; V: TRBV5-6; DNA: TGTGCCAGCAGCTCTCGCAGGTTGCGGGGCACAGATACGCAGTATTTT; CDR3: CASSSRRLRGTDTQYF
J: TRBJ2-5; D: TRBD2; size: .; V: TRBV7-9; DNA: TGTGCCAGCAGCTTAGAAGGTGGTGGGACTAAGGAGACCCAGTACTTC; CDR3: CASSLEGGGTKETQYF
J: TRBJ2-1; D: .; size: once; V: TRBV6-5; DNA: TGTGCCAGCAGTTATACACCCCCCTCCAGAGCGCGTGAGCAGTTCTTC; CDR3: CASSYTPPSRAREQFF
J: TRBJ2-3; D: .; size: .; V: TRBV30; DNA: TGTGCCTGGAGTCCTGGGCCCTTAGGAACAGATACGCAGTATTTT; CDR3: CAWSPGPLGTDTQYF
J: TRBJ1-4; D: .; size: .; V: TRBV11-3; DNA: TGTGCCAGCAGCTTAGAGAATCTAGAGGGAAGAGACGAAAAACTGTTTTTT; CDR3: CASSLENLEGRDEKLFF
J: TRBJ1-6; D: .; size: .; V: TRBV4-1; DNA: TGCGCCAGCAGCCGGGAAAGCTCCTATAATTCACCCCTCCACTTT; CDR3: CASSRESSYNSPLHF
J: TRBJ1-1; D: .; size: .; V: TRBV7-9; DNA: TGTGCCAGCAGCTTATACAGGTTGGGGAACACTGAAGCTTTCTTT; CDR3: CASSLYRLGNTEAFF
J: TRBJ2-5; D: TRBD2; size: .; V: TRBV7-2; DNA: TGTGCCAGCAGCTCGGGGGGGGGCGGCCAAGAGACCCAGTACTTC; CDR3: CASSSGGGGQETQYF
J: TRBJ1-4; D: TRBD1; size: .; V: TRBV5-6; DNA: TGTGCCAGCAGCTTCGGGACAGGGGCTATAGGGGAAAAACTGTTTTTT; CDR3: CASSFGTGAIGEKLFF
J: TRBJ1-1; D: TRBD1; size: .; V: TRBV5-6; DNA: TGTGCCAGCAGCTTAGGACAGGGATCCTTTGAAGCTTTCTTT; CDR3: CASSLGQGSFEAFF
J: TRBJ2-5; D: TRBD1; size: .; V: TRBV27; DNA: TGTGCCAGCAGTTTATTGGGACAGGGGCGCCAAGAGACCCAGTACTTC; CDR3: CASSLLGQGRQETQYF
J: TRBJ1-1; D: .; size: .; V: TRBV6-5; DNA: TGTGCCAGCAGAACTGGGGGGCATGGGGACACTGAAGCTTTCTTT; CDR3: CASRTGGHGDTEAFF
J: TRBJ1-1; D: .; size: medium-sized; V: TRBV6-1; DNA: TGTGCCAGCAGTGAAAGAGGGGAGAACACTGAAGCTTTCTTT; CDR3: CASSERGENTEAFF
J: TRBJ1-6; D: .; size: .; V: TRBV9; DNA: TGTGCCAGCAGCGTAGAAGGCCAGGGCAATTCACCCCTCCACTTT; CDR3: CASSVEGQGNSPLHF
J: TRBJ2-7; D: TRBD2; size: .; V: TRBV19; DNA: TGTGCCAGTAGTATTGGGGCGTTGGCTAGCGGGAGCCGGAGCTCCTACGAGCAGTACTTC; CDR3: CASSIGALASGSRSSYEQYF
J: TRBJ1-1; D: .; size: .; V: TRBV11-2; DNA: TGCGCCAGCAGCCAAGAGTGGGGGGGGAACACTGAAGCTTTCTTT; CDR3: CASSQEWGGNTEAFF
J: TRBJ1-2; D: .; size: .; V: TRBV10-3; DNA: TGTGCCATCAATGCAGGTGGGCTGGGCTATGGCTACACCTTC; CDR3: CAINAGGLGYGYTF
J: TRBJ1-2; D: .; size: .; V: TRBV1; DNA: TGCACCAGCAGCCATGGCCGCAGGGGGCGGATTAACTATGGCTACACCTTC; CDR3: CTSSHGRRGRINYGYTF
J: TRBJ2-2; D: .; size: .; V: TRBV18; DNA: TGTGCCAGCTCACCAAACAGGGCTGACACCGGGGAGCTGTTTTTT; CDR3: CASSPNRADTGELFF
J: TRBJ2-1; D: TRBD2; size: .; V: TRBV9; DNA: TGTGCCAGCAGCGTGACAGCGGGAACCTACAATGAGCAGTTCTTC; CDR3: CASSVTAGTYNEQFF
J: TRBJ1-4; D: .; size: .; V: TRBV18; DNA: TGTGCCAGCTCAAACAGGAATGAAAAACTGTTTTTT; CDR3: CASSNRNEKLFF
J: TRBJ1-2; D: TRBD1; size: few; V: TRBV6-1; DNA: TGTGCCAGAACCCTCACAGGGGGCGCCTACTATGGCTACACCTTC; CDR3: CARTLTGGAYYGYTF
J: TRBJ2-3; D: TRBD2; size: .; V: TRBV6-1; DNA: TGTGCCAGCAGTCGGACTAGCGCCACAGATACGCAGTATTTT; CDR3: CASSRTSATDTQYF
J: TRBJ1-1; D: TRBD1; size: once; V: TRBV6-1; DNA: TGTGCCAGCAGTGCCCGGGACAGGGGGGACACTGAAGCTTTCTTT; CDR3: CASSARDRGDTEAFF